This T cell receptor (beta chain) originates from a study of blood T cell repertoires in COVID-19. The wider study: Sources were T cells, B-cell-depleted T cells, or PBMCs; the material itself was cDNA or gDNA.

Generated by immunoSEQ multiplex PCR, the TCRdb table keeps only in-frame clones and is missing some. This sample has tens of thousands of clones; 92% occur once, and the top ten carry approximately 30%. V was trimmed by 11 bases and J by 5 bases, leaving 15 bases between them. Germline-derived CDR1 and CDR2 are MNHEY and SMNVEV (reference sequence). This CDR3 contains 13 residues. The TCR sequence derives from a man aged 70-80 years with active COVID-19. Sequencing was done on a sample of peripheral blood. V is TRBV27 and J is TRBJ2-2; a possible D gene is TRBD1 (6 bases). CDR3 residues: CASRRGGTGELFF. As DNA, the CDR3 is TGTGCCTCCCGCAGGGGTGGAACCGGGGAGCTGTTTTTT.